A selection of T cell receptor beta chains follows, all from one sample in a study of blood T cell repertoires in COVID-19. The assay was immunoSEQ multiplex PCR, and TCRdb's table has in-frame clones only and misses some. The sample lists approximately 350,000 clones, roughly 80% seen once, with over 4.5% in the top ten. Sequenced sample: PBMCs or T cells enriched from blood (not recorded which). The receptor source for this set is a woman in her 50s who had recovered from COVID-19. CDR3s leave out the opening cysteine and the closing phenylalanine or tryptophan.

cdr3_aa | j_call | v_call
ASSVAVSGGGSVI | TRBJ2-1 | TRBV9
ASSLGPGNSNTEAF | TRBJ1-1 | TRBV5-1
ASSFLLEQF | TRBJ2-1 | TRBV12-3/TRBV12-4
ASSPPVGTSGRYYEQY | TRBJ2-7 | TRBV7-9
ATSYRGPGTEAF | TRBJ1-1 | TRBV15
ASSLDFSSPLH | TRBJ1-6 | TRBV7-6
ASSPDSPLWGEQY | TRBJ2-7 | TRBV5-1
ASSQTGGNYGYT | TRBJ1-2 | TRBV7-8
AISSGASSYNEQF | TRBJ2-1 | TRBV10-3
AWGRQGDRNTIY | TRBJ1-3 | TRBV30
ASSPMGRGELF | TRBJ2-2 | TRBV5-5
ASSLRTAGGEAF | TRBJ1-1 | TRBV11-2
ASSLTGASGIYEQY | TRBJ2-7 | TRBV7-3
AISVNGYNEQF | TRBJ2-1 | TRBV10-3
AIRTSGSTDTQY | TRBJ2-3 | TRBV10-3
ASSLQVGELF | TRBJ2-2 | TRBV12-3/TRBV12-4
ASSQDRGGAGGYT | TRBJ1-2 | TRBV14
ASSFPGGVSGELF | TRBJ2-2 | TRBV11-2
ASGTIQGNGHEQY | TRBJ2-7 | TRBV25-1
ASSMGQGQAQETQY | TRBJ2-5 | TRBV19
ASRIGQGRALGEKLF | TRBJ1-4 | TRBV2
SVHSGTGNTQY | TRBJ2-3 | TRBV29-1